This T cell receptor beta chain was sequenced in a study of T cell repertoires in cytomegalovirus infection. Germline assignment: CDR1 MNHEY and CDR2 SMNVEV (reference sequence). V lost 0 bases and J 2 bases, leaving 12 bases between the germline ends. This CDR3 is 16 amino acids long. Of note for this clonotype: Its specificity is unknown.

TCRdb itself ran the reads through MiXCR, one entry per CDR3 protein. This sample yields fewer than 1,000,000 distinct CDR3 sequences, of which 25% to 40% are seen a single time; over 10% belongs to the top ten. Study-wide points: Cumulative public TCR beta family frequency identified CMV carriers with the relevant HLA.

The genes are TRBV27 and TRBJ2-3, with unresolved D. The sequence derives from a human donor in good health (CMV status not recorded). Some clones in this sample may be carry-over from other donors' samples. Source: cultured CD8+ T cells from PBMCs, taken from culture after CMV antigen stimulation. The CDR3 loop reads CASSLSPGGDTDTQYF. The CDR3 DNA reads TGTGCCAGCAGTTTATCCCCGGGCGGCGACACAGATACGCAGTATTTT.